The clone carrying this T cell receptor beta chain was counted once. Its target is not known. This entry belongs to a study of cytomegalovirus exposure and HLA in healthy donors. The overall study: Prior work identified some 120 million unique TCR beta sequences in around 170 million T cells. General study findings and limits: Most TCR sequences were rare, but some public TCRs occurred in many donors. Analyses of presence/absence relied on an assumption of roughly uniform sequencing depth across donors. A later analysis linked around 15,000 TCR beta sequences to HLA alleles at 0.05 false discovery rate.

Use of 60 Vbeta and 13 Jbeta primers characterized the PCR. Sequencing was performed with immunoSEQ multiplex PCR; in TCRdb, only in-frame clones are kept and a portion is missing. The table lists over 100,000 clones, over 65% of them singletons. J lost 3 bases, V lost 1 base, and 4 bases had no gene match. The CDR3 runs to 15 residues. Per the germline V gene, CDR1 is LNHNV and CDR2 is YYDKDF (reference sequence). This TCR was recovered from a man aged 40-55 years in good health and CMV-seronegative. The chain combines TRBV15 with TRBJ2-3; 7 nucleotides line up with TRBD2. The sequencing input was PBMCs. The CDR3 DNA follows: TGTGCCACCAGCAGAGGTGGGGGGGAGACAGATACGCAGTATTTT. Translated: CATSRGGGETDTQYF.